This TCR beta chain is from a study of Ad26.COV2.S vaccination and SARS-CoV-2 variants. V shed 9 bases and J shed 0 bases, with 18 bases lying between them. Germline CDR1 is SGHRS and CDR2 is YFSETQ. The CDR3 is 15 residues long. The method was immunoSEQ multiplex PCR; TCRdb's version includes in-frame clones alone and lacks a portion of them. The repertoire holds roughly 40,000 clones, with around 83% as singletons. This chain connects TRBV5-1 to TRBJ1-1; perhaps TRBD1 as D (5 bases). This receptor was obtained from a human donor who had recovered from COVID-19. This sample comprised peripheral blood, obtained after recovery from COVID-19. The CDR3 coding sequence is TGCGCCACCTCGCCGGGGGGGACGGTGAACACTGAAGCTTTCTTT. Protein product: CATSPGGTVNTEAFF.